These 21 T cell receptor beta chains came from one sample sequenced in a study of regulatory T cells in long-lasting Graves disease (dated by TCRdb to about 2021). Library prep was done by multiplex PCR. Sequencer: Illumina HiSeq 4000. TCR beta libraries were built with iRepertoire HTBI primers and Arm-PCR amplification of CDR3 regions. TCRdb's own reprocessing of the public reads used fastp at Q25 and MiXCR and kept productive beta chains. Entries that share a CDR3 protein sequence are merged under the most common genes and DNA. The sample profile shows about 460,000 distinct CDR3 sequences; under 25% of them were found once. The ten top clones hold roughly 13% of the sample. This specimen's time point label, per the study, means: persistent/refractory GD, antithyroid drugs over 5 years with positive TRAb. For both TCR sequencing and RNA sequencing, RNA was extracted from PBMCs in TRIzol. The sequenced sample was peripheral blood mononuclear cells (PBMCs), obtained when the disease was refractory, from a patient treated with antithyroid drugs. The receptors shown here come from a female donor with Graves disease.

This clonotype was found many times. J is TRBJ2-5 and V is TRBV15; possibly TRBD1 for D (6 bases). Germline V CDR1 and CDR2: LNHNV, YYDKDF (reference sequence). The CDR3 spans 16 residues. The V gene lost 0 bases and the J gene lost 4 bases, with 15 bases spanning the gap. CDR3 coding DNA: TGTGCCACCAGCAGAGACTTGGGGCAGGGGCCAGAGACCCAGTACTTC. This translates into CATSRDLGQGPETQYF.

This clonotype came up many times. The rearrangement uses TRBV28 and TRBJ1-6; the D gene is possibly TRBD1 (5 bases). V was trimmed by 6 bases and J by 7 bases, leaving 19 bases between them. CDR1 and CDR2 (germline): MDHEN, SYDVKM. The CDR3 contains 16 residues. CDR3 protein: CASRVGSLGVNSPLHF. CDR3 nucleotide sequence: TGTGCCAGCAGGGTGGGTTCGTTAGGGGTGAATTCACCCCTCCACTTT.

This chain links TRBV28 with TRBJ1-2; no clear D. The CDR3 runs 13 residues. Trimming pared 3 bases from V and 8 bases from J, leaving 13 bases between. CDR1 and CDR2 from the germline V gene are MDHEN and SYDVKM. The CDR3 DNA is TGTGCCAGCAGTTTTTATGCTATCATGGGCTACACCTTC. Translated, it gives CASSFYAIMGYTF.

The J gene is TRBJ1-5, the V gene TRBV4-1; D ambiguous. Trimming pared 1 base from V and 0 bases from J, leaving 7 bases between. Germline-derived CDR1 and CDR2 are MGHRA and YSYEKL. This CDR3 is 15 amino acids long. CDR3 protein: CASSQVRTSNQPQHF. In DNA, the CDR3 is TGCGCCAGCAGCCAAGTCAGGACTAGCAATCAGCCCCAGCATTTT.

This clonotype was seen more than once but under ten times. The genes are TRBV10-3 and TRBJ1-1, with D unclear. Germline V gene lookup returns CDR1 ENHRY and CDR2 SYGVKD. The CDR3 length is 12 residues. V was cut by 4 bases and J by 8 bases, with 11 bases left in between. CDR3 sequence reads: CAISVMGREAFF. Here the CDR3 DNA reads TGTGCCATCAGTGTAATGGGAAGAGAAGCTTTCTTT.

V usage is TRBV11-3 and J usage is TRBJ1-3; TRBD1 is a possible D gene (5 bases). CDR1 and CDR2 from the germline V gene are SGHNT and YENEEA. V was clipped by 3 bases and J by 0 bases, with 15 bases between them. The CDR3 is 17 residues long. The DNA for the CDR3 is TGTGCCAGCAGCTTGGCTTGGGGACCGCTCTCTGGAAACACCATATATTTT. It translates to CASSLAWGPLSGNTIYF.

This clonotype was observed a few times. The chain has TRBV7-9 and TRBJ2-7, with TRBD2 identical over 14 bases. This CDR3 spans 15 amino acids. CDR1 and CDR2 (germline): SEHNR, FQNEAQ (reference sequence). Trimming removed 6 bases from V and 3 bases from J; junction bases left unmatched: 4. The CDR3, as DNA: TGTGCCAGCAGGCCGGGACTAGCGGGGGTCTACGAGCAGTACTTC. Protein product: CASRPGLAGVYEQYF.

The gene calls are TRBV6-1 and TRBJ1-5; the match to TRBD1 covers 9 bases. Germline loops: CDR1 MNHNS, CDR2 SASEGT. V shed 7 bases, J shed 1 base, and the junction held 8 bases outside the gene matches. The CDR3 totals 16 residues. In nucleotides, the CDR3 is TGTGCCAGCATTCGTGGACAGGGGAGAAGCAATCAGCCCCAGCATTTT. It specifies CASIRGQGRSNQPQHF.

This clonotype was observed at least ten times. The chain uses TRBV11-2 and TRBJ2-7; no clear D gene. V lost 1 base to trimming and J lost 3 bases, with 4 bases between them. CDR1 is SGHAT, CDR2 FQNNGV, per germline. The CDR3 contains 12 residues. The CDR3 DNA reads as TGTGCCAGCAGCTTAGGCTTCTACGAGCAGTACTTC. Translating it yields CASSLGFYEQYF.

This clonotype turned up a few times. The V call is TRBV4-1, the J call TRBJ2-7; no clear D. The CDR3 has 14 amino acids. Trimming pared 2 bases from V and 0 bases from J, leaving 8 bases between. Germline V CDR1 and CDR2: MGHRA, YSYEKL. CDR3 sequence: CASSQKDGSYEQYF. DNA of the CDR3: TGCGCCAGCAGCCAAAAGGACGGCTCCTACGAGCAGTACTTC.

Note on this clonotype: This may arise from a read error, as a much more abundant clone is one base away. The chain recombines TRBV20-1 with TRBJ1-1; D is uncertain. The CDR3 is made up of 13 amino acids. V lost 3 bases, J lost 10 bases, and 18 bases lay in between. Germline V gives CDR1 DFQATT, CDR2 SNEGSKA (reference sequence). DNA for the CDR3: TGCAGTGCTAGCATCAGCCGGGAGATTGTAGCTTTCTTT. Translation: CSASISREIVAFF.

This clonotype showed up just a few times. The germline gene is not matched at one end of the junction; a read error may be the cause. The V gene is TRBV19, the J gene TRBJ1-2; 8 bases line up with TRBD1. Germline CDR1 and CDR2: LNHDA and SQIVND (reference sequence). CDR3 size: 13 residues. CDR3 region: CASNQGAPYGYTF. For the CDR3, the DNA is TGTGCTAGTAATCAGGGGGCCCCCTATGGCTACACCTTC.

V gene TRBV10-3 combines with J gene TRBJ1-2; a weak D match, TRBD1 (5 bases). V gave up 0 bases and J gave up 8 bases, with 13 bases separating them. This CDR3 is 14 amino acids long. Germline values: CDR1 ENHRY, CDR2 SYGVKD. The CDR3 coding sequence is TGTGCCATCAGTGAGTCCTCCGGGACGCAAGGCTACACCTTC. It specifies CAISESSGTQGYTF.

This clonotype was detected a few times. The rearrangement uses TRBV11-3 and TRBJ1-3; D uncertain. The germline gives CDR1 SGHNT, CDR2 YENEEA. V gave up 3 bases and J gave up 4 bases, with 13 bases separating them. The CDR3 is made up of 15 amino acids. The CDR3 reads CASSFSLTPGNTIYF. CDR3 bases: TGTGCCAGCAGCTTCAGTTTGACGCCCGGAAACACCATATATTTT.

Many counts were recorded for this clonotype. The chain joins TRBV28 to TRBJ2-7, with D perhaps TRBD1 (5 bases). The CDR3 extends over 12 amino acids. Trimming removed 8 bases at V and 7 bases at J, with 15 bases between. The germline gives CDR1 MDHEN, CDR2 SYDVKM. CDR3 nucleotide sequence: TGTGCCAGCTACAGGAATATTGGGGAGCAGTACTTC. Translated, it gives CASYRNIGEQYF.

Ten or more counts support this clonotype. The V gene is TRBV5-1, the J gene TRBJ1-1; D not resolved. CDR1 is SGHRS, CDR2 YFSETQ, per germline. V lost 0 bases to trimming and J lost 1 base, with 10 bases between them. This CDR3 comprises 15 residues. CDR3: CASSLASSQNTEAFF. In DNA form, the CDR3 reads TGCGCCAGCAGCTTGGCCTCCAGCCAGAACACTGAAGCTTTCTTT.

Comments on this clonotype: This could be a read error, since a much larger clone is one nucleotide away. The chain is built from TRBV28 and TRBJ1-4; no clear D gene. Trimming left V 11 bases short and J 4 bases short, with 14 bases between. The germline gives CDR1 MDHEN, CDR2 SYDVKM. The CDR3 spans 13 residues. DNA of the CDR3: TGTGCCCGCGACGGGCGGCATAATGAAAAACTGTTTTTT. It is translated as CARDGRHNEKLFF.

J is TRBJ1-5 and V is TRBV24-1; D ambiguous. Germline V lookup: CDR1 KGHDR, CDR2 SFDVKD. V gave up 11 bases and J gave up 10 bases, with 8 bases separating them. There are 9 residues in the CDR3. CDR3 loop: CANGPPQHF. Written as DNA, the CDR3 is TGTGCCAACGGCCCCCCCCAGCATTTT.

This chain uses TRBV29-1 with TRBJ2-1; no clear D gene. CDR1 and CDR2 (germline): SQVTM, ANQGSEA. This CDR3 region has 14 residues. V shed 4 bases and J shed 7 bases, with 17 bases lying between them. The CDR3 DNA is TGCAGCGTTGTCTCCCAGGATGATATTAATGAGCAGTTCTTC. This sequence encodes CSVVSQDDINEQFF.

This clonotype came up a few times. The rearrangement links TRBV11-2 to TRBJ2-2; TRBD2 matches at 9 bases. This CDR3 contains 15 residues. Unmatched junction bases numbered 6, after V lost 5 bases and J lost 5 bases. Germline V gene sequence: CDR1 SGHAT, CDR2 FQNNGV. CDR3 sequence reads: CASSIAGVGTGELFF. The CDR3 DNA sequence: TGTGCCAGCAGCATAGCGGGAGTAGGGACCGGGGAGCTGTTTTTT.

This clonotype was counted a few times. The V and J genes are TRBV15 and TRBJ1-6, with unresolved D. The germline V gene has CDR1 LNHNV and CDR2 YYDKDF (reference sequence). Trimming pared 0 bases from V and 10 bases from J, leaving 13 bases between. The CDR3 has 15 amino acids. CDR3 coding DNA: TGTGCCACCAGCAGAGATCGGACGATCGGGTCACCCCTCCACTTT. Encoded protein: CATSRDRTIGSPLHF.